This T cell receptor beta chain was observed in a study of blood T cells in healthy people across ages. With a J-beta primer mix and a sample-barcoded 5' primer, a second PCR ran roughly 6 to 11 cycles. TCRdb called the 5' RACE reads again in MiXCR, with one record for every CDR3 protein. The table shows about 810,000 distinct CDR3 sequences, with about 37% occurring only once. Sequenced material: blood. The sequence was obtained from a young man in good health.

The CDR3 protein is CASSYFGGNEQFF. The CDR3 DNA is TGTGCCAGCAGTTACTTCGGGGGGAATGAGCAGTTCTTC. J is TRBJ2-1 and V is TRBV6-5, with 7 bases identical to TRBD2. There are 13 residues in the CDR3. The J segment lost 7 bases and the V segment lost 1 base, leaving 1 base of the junction unmatched. Germline V gives CDR1 MNHEY, CDR2 SVGAGI.